This entry features one T cell receptor beta chain sequence. These data belong to a study of blood T cell repertoires in COVID-19. Study context: Spain, Italy and the United States supplied samples that represented acute and convalescent COVID-19. Sources were T cells, B-cell-depleted T cells, or PBMCs; the material itself was cDNA or gDNA.

Unmatched junction bases numbered 12, after V lost 4 bases and J lost 0 bases. Germline V gene lookup returns CDR1 KGHDR and CDR2 SFDVKD. The CDR3 runs to 18 residues. Study processing details: It was from reference gene primer amplification that nucleated cell counts were estimated. The assay was immunoSEQ multiplex PCR, and TCRdb's table has in-frame clones only and misses some. V and J calls and clone size come straight from that table; D and trimming were deduced from the DNA. The table records some 130,000 clones, around three quarters of them present only once. The chain has TRBV24-1 and TRBJ2-3; 7 nucleotides agree with TRBD1. This TCR was sampled from a woman of 80 years or more with acute or convalescent COVID-19. Sequenced sample: peripheral blood. The CDR3 loop reads CATSDRTDRHSSTDTQYF. In nucleotides, the CDR3 is TGTGCCACCAGTGACCGAACGGACAGGCACTCTAGCACAGATACGCAGTATTTT.